This TCR beta chain was recovered during a study of T cell clones after liver transplantation. At the level of the study: Graft-donor-reactive sequences were compared with third-party-reactive TCRbeta sequences from pre-transplant mixed lymphocyte reactions.

As to this clone: Antigen unknown. The same CDR3 also results from other DNA sequences found in this sample.

This CDR3 has 12 residues. V was trimmed by 0 bases and J by 6 bases, leaving 6 bases between them. CDR1 is LGHNA, CDR2 YNFKEQ, per germline. Study-wide results and limits: In most of the 8 subjects, circulating graft-donor-reactive CD4 TCRbeta sequences fell significantly after transplant.

The protocol was immunoSEQ multiplex PCR, while the TCRdb copy is restricted to in-frame clones and leaves out a portion. The repertoire holds 45,000 to 60,000 clones, with roughly 83% as singletons. The TCR sequence derives from a human donor who received a liver transplant. This chain uses TRBV4-2 with TRBJ2-7; D remains unclear. Here the sequenced sample was CD4+ T cells from blood, taken before liver transplant. Written as DNA, the CDR3 is TGTGCCAGCAGCCAAGAAGGTCGCGAGCAGTACTTC. The encoded protein is CASSQEGREQYF.